Here is one T cell receptor beta chain with its context. The data originate from a study of T cells after yellow fever vaccination. One entry per CDR3 protein, called by TCRdb with MiXCR from the 5' RACE reads. The sample has some 500,000 distinct CDR3 sequences; roughly 12% are singletons. The germline V gene has CDR1 SGHAT and CDR2 FQNNGV. This CDR3 is built from 15 residues. Trimming left V 11 bases short and J 0 bases short, with 14 bases between. V is TRBV11-2 and J is TRBJ2-6; D may be TRBD1 (5 bases). The sample here was PBMCs, taken on the day of the yellow fever booster vaccination. The sequence was collected from a man younger than 40 who received the YFV17D yellow fever vaccine. Here the CDR3 DNA reads TGTGCCGACCAGGACAAAAACTCTGGGGCCAACGTCCTGACTTTC. Its protein product is CADQDKNSGANVLTF.